This T cell receptor (beta chain) comes out of a study of CD8+CD57+ T cells in acquired aplastic anemia. About the study: The study obtained an average of roughly 2.9 ug of DNA from sorted CD4+ and CD8+ cells. Healthy donors averaged approximately 11 million reads for CD4+ cells.

Both TCR beta VDJ combination and CDR3 sequence profiling were carried out. Genomic DNA was the template for this profiling. TCRdb analysed the reads with MiXCR anew, one entry per CDR3 protein. The sample carries about 160,000 distinct CDR3 sequences, approximately 43% recorded once. Study-level points and caveats: Patients did not significantly differ from controls in CD8+ Simpson's diversity. Patients and controls turned out to have approximately 29 CD8+ CDR3 sequences in common.

This clonotype was recorded a few times. Its antigen is unidentified. Looked up from germline, CDR1 is LNHNV and CDR2 is YYDKDF (reference sequence). Trimming removed 3 bases from V and 7 bases from J, with 10 bases in between. The length of the CDR3 is 12 residues. The chain uses TRBV15 and TRBJ2-7; D unclear. The material sequenced was sorted CD4+, CD8+, or CD8+CD57+ T cells (not recorded which) from PBMCs. This clonotype was obtained from a human donor in good health. CDR3 bases: TGTGCCACCAGCAGCGGTTTTGGGGAGCAGTACTTC. Protein: CATSSGFGEQYF.